This record looks at one T cell receptor beta chain sequence and its context. Treatment denoted: oral pan-JAK inhibitor, 5-10 mg twice daily. Sorting from PBMCs produced CD4+ and CD8+ T cells. Extracted from the samples, RNA was reverse transcribed into cDNA to serve as the sequencing template. The data were produced by immunoSEQ multiplex PCR, yet TCRdb's version contains in-frame clones alone and is incomplete. The top ten hold around 4.3% of the sample, which has approximately 210,000 clones, roughly 64% seen once. The sample originates from a study of CD8+ T cells in alopecia areata. Germline-derived CDR1 and CDR2 are SNHLY and FYNNEI. The V and J ends lost 5 bases and 7 bases, in that order; junction bases with no gene match: 6. The CDR3 is made up of 13 amino acids.

V and J are TRBV2 and TRBJ2-5, with 8 bases matching TRBD2. The material was CD4+ T cells sorted from blood, obtained at week 4, from a patient treated with tofacitinib. The sequence was collected from a human donor with alopecia areata. CDR3 residues: CASSISGVGTQYF. CDR3 DNA sequence: TGTGCCAGCAGTATTAGCGGGGTGGGGACCCAGTACTTC.